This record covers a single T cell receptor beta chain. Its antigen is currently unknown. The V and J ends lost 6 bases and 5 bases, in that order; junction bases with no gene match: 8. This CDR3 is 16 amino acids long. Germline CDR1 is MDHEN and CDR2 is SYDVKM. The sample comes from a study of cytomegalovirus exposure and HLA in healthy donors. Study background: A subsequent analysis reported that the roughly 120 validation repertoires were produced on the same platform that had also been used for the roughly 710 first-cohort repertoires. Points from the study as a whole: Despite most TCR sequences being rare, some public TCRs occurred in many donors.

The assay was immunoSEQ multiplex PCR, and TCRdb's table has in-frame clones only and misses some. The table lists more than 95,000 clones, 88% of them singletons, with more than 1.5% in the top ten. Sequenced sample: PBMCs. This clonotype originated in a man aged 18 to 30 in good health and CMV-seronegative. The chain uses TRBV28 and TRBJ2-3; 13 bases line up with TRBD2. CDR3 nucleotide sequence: TGTGCCAGCAGCCTTAGACTAGCGGGGGGTGTAGATACGCAGTATTTT. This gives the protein CASSLRLAGGVDTQYF.